Below are 15 T cell receptor beta chains sequenced from a single sample in a study of technical replicates of blood from a handful of donors. Assay: immunoSEQ multiplex PCR; the TCRdb copy retains only in-frame clones and omits some. The data show some 73,000 clones, roughly 90% seen once. Sequenced: PBMCs. These receptor sequences come from a human donor in good health. Some clones in this sample may be carry-over from other donors' samples.

V and J are TRBV5-1 and TRBJ2-6, with D tentatively TRBD1 (6 bases). Germline values: CDR1 SGHRS, CDR2 YFSETQ. This CDR3 comprises 16 residues. Trimming cost V 5 bases and J 4 bases, with 16 bases left between them. CDR3 sequence (DNA): TGCGCCAGCAGAGCAGGGGAGCTCTTAGGGGCCAACGTCCTGACTTTC. Translating gives CASRAGELLGANVLTF. Together with reference TRBV5-1 and TRBJ2-6, the CDR3 gives the full variable domain: KAGVTQTPRYLIKTRGQQVTLSCSPISGHRSVSWYQQTPGQGLQFLFEYFSETQRNKGNFPGRFSGRQFSNSRSEMNVSTLELGDSALYLCASRAGELLGANVLTFGAGSRLTVL.

The V and J genes are TRBV30 and TRBJ2-3; 9 bases line up with TRBD2. The CDR3 has 14 residues. Trimming at V came to 2 bases and at J to 6 bases, leaving 6 bases not matched to a gene. The germline CDR1 and CDR2 sequences are GTSNPN and SVGIG (reference sequence). Here the CDR3 DNA reads TGTGCCTGGAGTCTTGCGGGAGGGCCTGATACGCAGTATTTT. Protein: CAWSLAGGPDTQYF.

This chain joins TRBV29-1 and TRBJ1-2, with D possibly TRBD1 on 6 matching bases. This CDR3 spans 13 amino acids. The V and J ends lost 3 bases and 4 bases respectively, with 12 bases between them. Per germline, CDR1 SQVTM and CDR2 ANQGSEA. CDR3 sequence reads: CSVDPGTPYGYTF. The CDR3 DNA reads as TGCAGCGTTGACCCCGGGACACCCTATGGCTACACCTTC.

This clone was detected only a few times. The chain recombines TRBV10-3 with TRBJ1-1, with a tentative D call TRBD1 (5 bases). CDR1 is ENHRY, CDR2 SYGVKD, per germline. This CDR3 is 13 amino acids long. With 7 bases removed from V and 1 base from J, the gap between germline ends came to 10 bases. CDR3 in amino acids: CAIKDTANTEAFF. The CDR3, as DNA: TGTGCCATCAAGGACACGGCGAACACTGAAGCTTTCTTT.

The chain joins TRBV4-3 to TRBJ2-3; the match to TRBD2 covers 9 bases. The germline V gene encodes CDR1 LGHNA and CDR2 YSLEER. The CDR3 sequence is 14 residues long. V was clipped by 6 bases and J by 1 base; unmatched bases: 2. The CDR3, as DNA: TGCGCCAGCAGTCGCGGGGGGGGCACAGATACGCAGTATTTT. Its protein is CASSRGGGTDTQYF.

The chain recombines TRBV6-6 with TRBJ2-1; 9 nucleotides agree with TRBD2. The V gene end was trimmed by 6 bases and the J gene end by 3 bases; junction bases not matched to a gene: 6. CDR1 MNHNY and CDR2 SVGAGI come from the germline V gene (reference sequence). The CDR3 contains 15 residues. CDR3 nucleotides: TGTGCCAGCAGGTACCTAGCGGGGAGCTACAATGAGCAGTTCTTC. The encoded protein is CASRYLAGSYNEQFF.

This chain joins TRBV30 and TRBJ2-1; 11 nucleotides match TRBD2. CDR3 length: 15 residues. V lost 3 bases to trimming and J lost 7 bases; unmatched junction nucleotides: 8. From germline, CDR1 is GTSNPN and CDR2 SVGIG (reference sequence). CDR3 region: CAWRRLAGRPNEQFF. The DNA for the CDR3 is TGTGCCTGGAGAAGACTAGCGGGAAGACCGAATGAGCAGTTCTTC.

This clone was seen only once. V is TRBV23-1 and J is TRBJ1-2; tentatively, D is TRBD1 (5 bases). TRBV23-1 is noted as an ORF with a role that remains uncertain. The V and J ends lost 2 bases and 8 bases respectively, with 15 bases between them. The CDR3 is 14 residues long. The CDR3 coding sequence is TGCGCCAGCAGTCAACCGTTAGGGGCGGAAGGCTACACCTTC. This translates into CASSQPLGAEGYTF.

This chain links TRBV4-3 with TRBJ2-3; 8 bases are a match to TRBD1. The CDR3 spans 16 residues. V lost 0 bases, J lost 5 bases, and 7 bases stayed unmatched. Germline CDR1 and CDR2: LGHNA and YSLEER. In DNA form, the CDR3 reads TGCGCCAGCAGCCAAGAGGGTCAGGGGGCGCGAGATACGCAGTATTTT. It yields the protein CASSQEGQGARDTQYF.

In its sample, this clone was seen once. The CDR3 loop reads CASSPGARMSEQFF. The CDR3 DNA reads as TGTGCCAGCAGCCCAGGGGCCAGAATGAGTGAGCAGTTCTTC. This sequence joins TRBV7-9 and TRBJ2-1, with D possibly being TRBD1 (6 bases). CDR1 is SEHNR and CDR2 is FQNEAQ in the germline V gene (reference sequence). Trimming pared 5 bases from V and 9 bases from J, leaving 17 bases between. CDR3 length: 14 amino acids.

For the CDR3, the DNA is TGTGCCAGTAGTACCCGCAGGGGATCCTACGAGCAGTACTTC. Translated, it gives CASSTRRGSYEQYF. This chain uses TRBV19 with TRBJ2-7, with a weak D call TRBD1 (6 bases). Trimming pared 4 bases from V and 1 base from J, leaving 11 bases between. CDR1 LNHDA and CDR2 SQIVND come from the germline V gene (reference sequence). The CDR3 covers 14 residues.

This clone was found once. The V call is TRBV7-2, the J call TRBJ1-5; 9 bases fit TRBD1. The germline V gene encodes CDR1 SGHTA and CDR2 FQGNSA. The CDR3 runs 13 residues. V dropped 5 bases and J dropped 6; count of bases not matched to a gene: 2. CDR3 DNA: TGTGCCAGCAGCCCGGACAGGGGTCAGCCCCAGCATTTT. Translation: CASSPDRGQPQHF.

This clone was seen once. V gene TRBV12-5 combines with J gene TRBJ2-2; TRBD2 is a possible D gene (6 bases). Trimming cost V 5 bases and J 4 bases, with 26 bases left between them. The germline V gene encodes CDR1 LGHNT and CDR2 FRNRAP. This CDR3 has 19 amino acids. CDR3 bases: TGTGCTAGTGGTCGGCCCTTGTATGGGGTCTTGCGGGGCACCGGGGAGCTGTTTTTT. Protein: CASGRPLYGVLRGTGELFF.

The chain links TRBV27 to TRBJ2-7; 8 bases fit TRBD2. V was pared by 6 bases and J by 0 bases, with 4 bases of the junction left unmatched. There are 14 residues in the CDR3. Germline lookup yields CDR1 MNHEY and CDR2 SMNVEV (reference sequence). CDR3 in DNA: TGTGCCAGCAGGATTAGCGGGACCTCCTACGAGCAGTACTTC. It yields the protein CASRISGTSYEQYF.

V gene TRBV18 combines with J gene TRBJ2-7, with 12 bases aligning to TRBD2. There are 14 residues in the CDR3. The V and J ends lost 2 bases and 6 bases, in that order; junction bases with no gene match: 2. Germline V lookup: CDR1 KGHSH, CDR2 LQKENI. This CDR3 reads CASSPTSGGIEQYF. In nucleotides, the CDR3 is TGTGCCAGCTCACCAACTAGCGGGGGGATCGAGCAGTACTTC.